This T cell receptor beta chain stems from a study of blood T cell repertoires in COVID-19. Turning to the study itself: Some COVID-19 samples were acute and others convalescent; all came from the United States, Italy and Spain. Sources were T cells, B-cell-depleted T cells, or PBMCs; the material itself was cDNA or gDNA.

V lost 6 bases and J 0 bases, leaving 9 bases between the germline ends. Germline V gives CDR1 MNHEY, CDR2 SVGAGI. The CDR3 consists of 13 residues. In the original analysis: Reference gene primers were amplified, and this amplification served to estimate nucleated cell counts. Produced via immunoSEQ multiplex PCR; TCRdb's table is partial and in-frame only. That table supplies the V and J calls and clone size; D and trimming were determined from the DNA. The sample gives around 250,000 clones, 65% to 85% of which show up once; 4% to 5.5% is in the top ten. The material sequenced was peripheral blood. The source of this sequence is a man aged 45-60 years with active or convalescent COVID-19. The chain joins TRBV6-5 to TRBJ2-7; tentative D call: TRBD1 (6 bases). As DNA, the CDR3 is TGTGCCAGCAGCGGACAGCCCTCCTACGAGCAGTACTTC. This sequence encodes CASSGQPSYEQYF.